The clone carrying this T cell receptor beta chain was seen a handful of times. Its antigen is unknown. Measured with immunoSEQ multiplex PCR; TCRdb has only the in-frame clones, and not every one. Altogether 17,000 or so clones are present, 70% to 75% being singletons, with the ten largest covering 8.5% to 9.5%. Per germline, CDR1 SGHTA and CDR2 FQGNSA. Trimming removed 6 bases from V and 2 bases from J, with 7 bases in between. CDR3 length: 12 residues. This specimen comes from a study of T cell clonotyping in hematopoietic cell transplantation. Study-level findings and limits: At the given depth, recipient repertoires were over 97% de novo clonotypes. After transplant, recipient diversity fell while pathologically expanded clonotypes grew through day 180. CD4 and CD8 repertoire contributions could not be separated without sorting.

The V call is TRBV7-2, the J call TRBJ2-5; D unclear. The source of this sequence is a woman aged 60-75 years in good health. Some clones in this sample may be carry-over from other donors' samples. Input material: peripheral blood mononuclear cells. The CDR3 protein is CASRLPQETQYF. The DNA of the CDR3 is TGTGCCAGCAGGCTACCTCAAGAGACCCAGTACTTC.